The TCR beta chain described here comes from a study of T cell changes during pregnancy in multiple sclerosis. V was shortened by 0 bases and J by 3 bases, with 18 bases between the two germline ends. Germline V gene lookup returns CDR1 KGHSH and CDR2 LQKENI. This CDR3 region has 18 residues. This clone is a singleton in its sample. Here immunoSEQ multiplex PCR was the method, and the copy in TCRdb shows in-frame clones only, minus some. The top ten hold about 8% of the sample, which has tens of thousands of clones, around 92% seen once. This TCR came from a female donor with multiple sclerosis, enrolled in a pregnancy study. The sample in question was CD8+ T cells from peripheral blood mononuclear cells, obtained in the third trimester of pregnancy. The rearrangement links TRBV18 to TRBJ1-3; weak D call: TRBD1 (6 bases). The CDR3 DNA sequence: TGTGCCAGCTCACCACCAGAATCTACAGGGAGCAGTGGAAACACCATATATTTT. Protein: CASSPPESTGSSGNTIYF.